The present T cell receptor (beta chain) was sequenced within a study of OX40 agonist ivuxolimab in advanced cancers. As for the study in general: A partial response was reached by three patients: one with hepatocellular carcinoma and two with cutaneous melanoma.

Here immunoSEQ multiplex PCR was the method, and the copy in TCRdb shows in-frame clones only, minus some. The top ten clones hold under 0.75% of a sample with 73,000 or so clones, 80% to 90% of them seen once. Trimming took off 10 bases at V and 3 bases at J, with 16 bases between the two ends. CDR3 length equals 13 residues. Germline CDR1 and CDR2: SNHLY and FYNNEI. This TCR derives from an adult with an advanced solid tumor such as melanoma, head and neck, liver or kidney cancer. The rearrangement uses TRBV2 and TRBJ2-7; possible D gene TRBD2, 6 bases. The sequencing here drew on CD4+ or CD8+ T cells sorted from blood, taken in a trial of the OX40 agonist ivuxolimab. CDR3 loop: CATTKGLHYEQYF. CDR3 in DNA: TGTGCCACCACAAAGGGACTCCACTACGAGCAGTACTTC. Together with reference TRBV2 and TRBJ2-7, the CDR3 gives the full variable domain: EPEVTQTPSHQVTQMGQEVILRCVPISNHLYFYWYRQILGQKVEFLVSFYNNEISEKSEIFDDQFSVERPDGSNFTLKIRSTKLEDSAMYFCATTKGLHYEQYFGPGTRLTVT.